This record concerns one T cell receptor beta chain sequence. Its matching antigen is unknown. The data are from a study of human T cells and chemical hapten exposure. Study-wide background: Patients, a majority of them female, were diagnosed with alopecia areata, totalis or universalis.

Study findings and constraints: Significantly greater numbers of large CDR3 similarity clusters came from expanded TCRs than from controls.

The germline V gene has CDR1 MNHEY and CDR2 SVGEGT. The CDR3 extends over 14 amino acids. V was clipped by 2 bases and J by 5 bases, with 13 bases between them. During construction of the library, unique molecular identifiers were attached to individual cDNA molecules for quantitative, reproducible TCR counting. In TCRdb, the RACE reads were re-called with MiXCR into one record per CDR3 protein. The table includes about 99,000 distinct CDR3 sequences, under 15% detected once. Time point in this sample: patch test 1, 2 weeks after DPC sensitization. Documented treatment: therapeutic diphenylcyclopropenone sensitization with weekly scalp DPC. Researchers sampled blood before each patch test went on.

This TCR came from a woman between 40 and 55 years old with alopecia areata. Some clones in this sample may be carry-over from other donors' samples. Sequencing used whole blood, obtained in connection with sensitization to the hapten diphenylcyclopropenone (DPC). This rearrangement joins TRBV6-2 or TRBV6-3 to TRBJ2-7; D is undetermined. CDR3 amino acids: CASSYGEATHEQYF. CDR3 in DNA: TGTGCCAGCAGTTACGGGGAAGCGACCCACGAGCAGTACTTC.